These 6 T cell receptor beta chains came from one sample sequenced in a study of cytomegalovirus exposure and HLA in healthy donors. Primers included in the PCR were 60 Vbeta and 13 Jbeta primers. Profiling relied on immunoSEQ multiplex PCR, and the TCRdb table lists in-frame clones only, not all of them. In the table there are around 180,000 clones, just under 80% of which are singletons. Sequenced: PBMCs. The receptors were gathered from a woman aged 25 to 39 in good health and CMV-seropositive.

The chain joins TRBV2 to TRBJ2-5, with TRBD2 matching 12 bases. The CDR3 has 16 amino acids. Germline CDR1 SNHLY, CDR2 FYNNEI. The CDR3 DNA sequence: TGTGCGACGAGGAGCGGGACTAGCGGGCCGCAAGAGACCCAGTACTTC. Translation: CATRSGTSGPQETQYF.

The chain combines TRBV19 with TRBJ2-1, with D tentatively TRBD2 (5 bases). V was clipped by 3 bases and J by 10 bases, with 16 bases between them. CDR1 and CDR2 (germline): LNHDA, SQIVND (reference sequence). This CDR3 has 14 amino acids. The CDR3 reads CASSIMTTRGEQFF. CDR3 in DNA: TGTGCCAGTAGTATCATGACTACCCGTGGGGAGCAGTTCTTC. The full variable domain, its missing parts supplied by reference TRBV19 and TRBJ2-1, is DGGITQSPKYLFRKEGQNVTLSCEQNLNHDAMYWYRQDPGQGLRLIYYSQIVNDFQKGDIAEGYSVSREKKESFPLTVTSAQKNPTAFYLCASSIMTTRGEQFFGPGTRLTVL.

The V and J genes are TRBV19 and TRBJ2-7, with TRBD1 identical over 7 bases. The CDR3 is 14 residues long. Germline lookup yields CDR1 LNHDA and CDR2 SQIVND (reference sequence). The V gene end was trimmed by 6 bases and the J gene end by 4 bases; junction bases not matched to a gene: 9. This CDR3 is CASSPDRDLYEQYF. CDR3 DNA: TGTGCCAGTAGCCCCGACAGGGATTTGTACGAGCAGTACTTC.

The chain joins TRBV6-5 to TRBJ2-1; TRBD2 matches at 11 bases. Trimming at V came to 0 bases and at J to 6 bases, leaving 1 base not matched to a gene. Looked up from germline, CDR1 is MNHEY and CDR2 is SVGAGI. The CDR3 sequence is 15 residues long. CDR3 DNA sequence: TGTGCCAGCAGTTACTCTAGCGGGGGGGGCAATGAGCAGTTCTTC. Residues: CASSYSSGGGNEQFF.

The genes are TRBV5-3 and TRBJ1-2, with TRBD1 matching over 11 bases. TRBV5-3 falls under the ORF class, with uncertain function. The V gene end was trimmed by 1 base and the J gene end by 12 bases; junction bases not matched to a gene: 11. The CDR3 consists of 15 residues. The CDR3 is CARSLRGQGVGGNTF. For the CDR3, the DNA is TGTGCCAGAAGCTTGAGGGGACAGGGGGTAGGAGGCAACACCTTC.

The gene calls are TRBV5-4 and TRBJ2-5, with TRBD2 matching 9 bases. This CDR3 contains 17 residues. The germline V gene encodes CDR1 SGHNT and CDR2 YYREEE (reference sequence). The trim removed 0 bases at V and 5 bases at J, leaving 11 bases unmatched. The CDR3 spells CASSLGASGVSLETQYF. For the CDR3, the DNA is TGTGCCAGCAGCTTGGGGGCTAGCGGGGTTTCGTTGGAGACCCAGTACTTC.